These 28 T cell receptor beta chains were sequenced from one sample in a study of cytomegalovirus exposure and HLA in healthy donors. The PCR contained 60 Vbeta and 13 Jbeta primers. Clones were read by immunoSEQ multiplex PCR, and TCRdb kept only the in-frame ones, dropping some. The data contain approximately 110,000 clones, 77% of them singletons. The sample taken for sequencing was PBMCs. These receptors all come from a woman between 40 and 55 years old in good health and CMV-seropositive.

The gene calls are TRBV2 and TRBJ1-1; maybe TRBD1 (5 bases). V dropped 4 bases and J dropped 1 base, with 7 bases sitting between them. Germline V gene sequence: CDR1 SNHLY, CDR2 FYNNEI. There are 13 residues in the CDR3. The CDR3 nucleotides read TGTGCCAGCAGTGCTCAGGGGAACACTGAAGCTTTCTTT. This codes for CASSAQGNTEAFF.

CDR3 amino acids: CASSNRDRVEETQYF. The CDR3 DNA is TGTGCCAGCAGCAACCGGGACAGGGTAGAAGAGACCCAGTACTTC. The chain has TRBV21-1 and TRBJ2-5; the table's D gene call, TRBD1, was not cross checked with the DNA. TRBV21-1 is labeled a pseudogene. The CDR3 extends over 15 amino acids.

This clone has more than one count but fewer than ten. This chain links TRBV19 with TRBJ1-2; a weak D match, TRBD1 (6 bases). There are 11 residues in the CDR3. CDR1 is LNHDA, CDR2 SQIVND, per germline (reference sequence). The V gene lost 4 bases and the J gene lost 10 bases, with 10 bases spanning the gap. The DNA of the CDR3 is TGTGCCAGTAGTACCAGGGGAAACTACACCTTC. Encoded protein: CASSTRGNYTF.

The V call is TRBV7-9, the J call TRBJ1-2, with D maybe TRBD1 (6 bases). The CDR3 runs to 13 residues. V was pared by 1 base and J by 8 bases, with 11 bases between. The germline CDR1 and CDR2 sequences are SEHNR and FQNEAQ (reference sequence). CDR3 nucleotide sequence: TGTGCCAGCAGCTTAGTAGCAGGGGAGGGCTACACCTTC. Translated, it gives CASSLVAGEGYTF. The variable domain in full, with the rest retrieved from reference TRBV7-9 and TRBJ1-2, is DTGVSQNPRHKITKRGQNVTFRCDPISEHNRLYWYRQTLGQGPEFLTYFQNEAQLEKSRLLSDRFSAERPKGSFSTLEIQRTEQGDSAMYLCASSLVAGEGYTFGSGTRLTVV.

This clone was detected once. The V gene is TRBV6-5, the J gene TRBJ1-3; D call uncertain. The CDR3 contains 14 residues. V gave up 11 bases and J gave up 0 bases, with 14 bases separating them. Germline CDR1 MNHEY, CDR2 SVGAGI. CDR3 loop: CASKKSGSGNTIYF. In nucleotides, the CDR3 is TGTGCCTCGAAAAAGTCGGGCTCTGGAAACACCATATATTTT.

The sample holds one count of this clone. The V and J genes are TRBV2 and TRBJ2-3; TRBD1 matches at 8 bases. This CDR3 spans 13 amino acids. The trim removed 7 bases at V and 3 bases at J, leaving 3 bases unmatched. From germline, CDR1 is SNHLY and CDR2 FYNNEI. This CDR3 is CASNGQGTDTQYF. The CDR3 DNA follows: TGTGCCAGCAATGGACAGGGTACAGATACGCAGTATTTT.

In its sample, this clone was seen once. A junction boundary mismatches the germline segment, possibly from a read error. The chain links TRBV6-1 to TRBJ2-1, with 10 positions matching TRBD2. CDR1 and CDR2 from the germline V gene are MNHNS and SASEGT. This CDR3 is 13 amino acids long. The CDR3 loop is CASSEDTSGVLIF. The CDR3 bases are TGTGCCAGCAGTGAAGACACTAGCGGGGTCTTAATCTTC.

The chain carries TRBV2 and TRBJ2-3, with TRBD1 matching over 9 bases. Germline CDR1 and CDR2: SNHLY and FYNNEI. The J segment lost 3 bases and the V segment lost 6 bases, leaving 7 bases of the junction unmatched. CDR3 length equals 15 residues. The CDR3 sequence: CASSLDRGNTDTQYF. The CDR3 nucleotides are TGTGCCAGCAGCCTGGACAGGGGAAATACAGATACGCAGTATTTT.

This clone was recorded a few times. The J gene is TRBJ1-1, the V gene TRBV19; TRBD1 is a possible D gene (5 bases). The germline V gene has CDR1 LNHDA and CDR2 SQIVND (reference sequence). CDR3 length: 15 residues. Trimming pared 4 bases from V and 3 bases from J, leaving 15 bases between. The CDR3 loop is CASSRPGRGDTEAFF. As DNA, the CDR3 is TGTGCCAGTAGTAGACCGGGGCGGGGAGACACTGAAGCTTTCTTT.

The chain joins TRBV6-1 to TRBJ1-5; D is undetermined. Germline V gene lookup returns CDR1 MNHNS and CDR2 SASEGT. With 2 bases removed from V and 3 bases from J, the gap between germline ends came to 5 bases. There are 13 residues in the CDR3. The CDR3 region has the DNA TGTGCCAGCAGTGAACGGGACAATCAGCCCCAGCATTTT. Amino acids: CASSERDNQPQHF.

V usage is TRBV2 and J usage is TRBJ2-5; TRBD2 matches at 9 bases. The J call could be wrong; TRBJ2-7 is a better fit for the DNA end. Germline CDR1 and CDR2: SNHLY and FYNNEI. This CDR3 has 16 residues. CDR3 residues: CASSGISGRRLYEQYF. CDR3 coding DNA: TGTGCCAGCAGTGGCATTAGCGGGAGACGGCTCTACGAGCAGTACTTC.

The CDR3 reads CASSQEEGRNYGYTF. CDR3 in DNA: TGTGCCAGCAGCCAAGAGGAGGGGCGCAACTATGGCTACACCTTC. The V and J genes are TRBV5-4 and TRBJ1-2; TRBD1 is a possible D gene (5 bases). Germline loops: CDR1 SGHNT, CDR2 YYREEE (reference sequence). The CDR3 is 15 residues long. V shed 4 bases and J shed 2 bases, with 15 bases lying between them.

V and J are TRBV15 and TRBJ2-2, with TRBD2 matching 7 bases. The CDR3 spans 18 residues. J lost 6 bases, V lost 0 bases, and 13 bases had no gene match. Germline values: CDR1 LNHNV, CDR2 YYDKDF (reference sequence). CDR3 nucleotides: TGTGCCACCAGCAGAGAGTCTCTATCGGCGGGAGCCGCCGGGGAGCTGTTTTTT. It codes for CATSRESLSAGAAGELFF.

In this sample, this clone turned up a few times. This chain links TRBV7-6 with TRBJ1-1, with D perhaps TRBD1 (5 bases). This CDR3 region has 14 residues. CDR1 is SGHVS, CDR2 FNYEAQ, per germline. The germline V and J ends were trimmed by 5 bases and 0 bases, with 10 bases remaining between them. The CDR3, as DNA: TGTGCCAGCAGCCCGACAGCAATGAACACTGAAGCTTTCTTT. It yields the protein CASSPTAMNTEAFF. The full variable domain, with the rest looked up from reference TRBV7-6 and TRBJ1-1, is GAGVSQSPRYKVTKRGQDVALRCDPISGHVSLYWYRQALGQGPEFLTYFNYEAQQDKSGLPNDRFSAERPEGSISTLTIQRTEQRDSAMYRCASSPTAMNTEAFFGQGTRLTVV.

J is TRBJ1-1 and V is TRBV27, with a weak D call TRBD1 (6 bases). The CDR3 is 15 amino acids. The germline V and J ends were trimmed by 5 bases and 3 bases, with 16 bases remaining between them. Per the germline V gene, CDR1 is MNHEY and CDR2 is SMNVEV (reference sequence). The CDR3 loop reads CASSVKQGGDTEAFF. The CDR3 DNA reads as TGTGCCAGCAGTGTGAAACAGGGTGGGGACACTGAAGCTTTCTTT.

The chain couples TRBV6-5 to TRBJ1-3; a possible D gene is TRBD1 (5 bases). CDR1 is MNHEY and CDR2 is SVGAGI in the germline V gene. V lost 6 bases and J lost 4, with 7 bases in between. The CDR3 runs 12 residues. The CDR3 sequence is CASSRQGNTIYF. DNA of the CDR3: TGTGCCAGCAGCCGACAGGGAAACACCATATATTTT.

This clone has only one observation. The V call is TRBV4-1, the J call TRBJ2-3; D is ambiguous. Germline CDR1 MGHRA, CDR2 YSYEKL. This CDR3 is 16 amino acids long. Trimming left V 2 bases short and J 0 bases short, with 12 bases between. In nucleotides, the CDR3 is TGCGCCAGCAGCCAATTCCCTCCCCCTAGCACAGATACGCAGTATTTT. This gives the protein CASSQFPPPSTDTQYF.

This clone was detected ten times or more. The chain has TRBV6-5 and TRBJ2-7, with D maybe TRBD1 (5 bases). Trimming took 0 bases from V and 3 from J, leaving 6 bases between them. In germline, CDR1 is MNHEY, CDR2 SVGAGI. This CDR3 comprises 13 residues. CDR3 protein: CASSYSTGYEQYF. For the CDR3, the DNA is TGTGCCAGCAGTTACTCAACAGGCTACGAGCAGTACTTC.

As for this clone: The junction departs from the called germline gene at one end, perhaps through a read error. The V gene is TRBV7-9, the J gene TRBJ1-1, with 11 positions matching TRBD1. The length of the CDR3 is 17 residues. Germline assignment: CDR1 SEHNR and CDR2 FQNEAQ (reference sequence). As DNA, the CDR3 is TGTTCCAGCAGCTTTGGGACAGGGGGATCGAAGGGAACTGAAGCTTTCTTT. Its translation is CSSSFGTGGSKGTEAFF.

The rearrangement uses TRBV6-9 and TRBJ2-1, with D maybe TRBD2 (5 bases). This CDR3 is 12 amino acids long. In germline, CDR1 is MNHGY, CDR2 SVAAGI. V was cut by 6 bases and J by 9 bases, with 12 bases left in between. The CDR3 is CASSRGAGEQFF. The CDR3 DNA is TGTGCCAGCAGCCGGGGTGCCGGTGAGCAGTTCTTC.

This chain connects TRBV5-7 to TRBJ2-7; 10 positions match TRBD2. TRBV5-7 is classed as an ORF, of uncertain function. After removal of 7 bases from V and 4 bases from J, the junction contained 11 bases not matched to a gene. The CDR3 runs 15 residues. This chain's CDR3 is CASSRGRTSGYEQYF. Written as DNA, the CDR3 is TGTGCCAGCTCCCGGGGGAGGACTAGCGGTTACGAGCAGTACTTC.

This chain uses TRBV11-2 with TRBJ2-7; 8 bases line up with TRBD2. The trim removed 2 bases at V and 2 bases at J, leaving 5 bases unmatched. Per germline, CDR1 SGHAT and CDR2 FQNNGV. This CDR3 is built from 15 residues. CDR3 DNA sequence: TGTGCCAGCAGCTTACTCGTTAGCGGGGCCTACGAGCAGTACTTC. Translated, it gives CASSLLVSGAYEQYF.

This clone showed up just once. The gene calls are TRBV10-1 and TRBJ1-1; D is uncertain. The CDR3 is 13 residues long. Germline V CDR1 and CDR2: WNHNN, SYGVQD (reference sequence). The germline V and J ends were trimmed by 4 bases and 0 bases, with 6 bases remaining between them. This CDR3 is CASSARLNTEAFF. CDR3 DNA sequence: TGCGCCAGCAGTGCCAGGTTGAACACTGAAGCTTTCTTT.

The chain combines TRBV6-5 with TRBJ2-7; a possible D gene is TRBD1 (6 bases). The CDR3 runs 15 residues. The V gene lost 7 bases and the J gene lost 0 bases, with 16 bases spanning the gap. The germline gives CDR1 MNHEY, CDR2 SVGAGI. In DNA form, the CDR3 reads TGTGCCAGCAAATGGAAGTGGACAGCCTCCTACGAGCAGTACTTC. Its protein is CASKWKWTASYEQYF.

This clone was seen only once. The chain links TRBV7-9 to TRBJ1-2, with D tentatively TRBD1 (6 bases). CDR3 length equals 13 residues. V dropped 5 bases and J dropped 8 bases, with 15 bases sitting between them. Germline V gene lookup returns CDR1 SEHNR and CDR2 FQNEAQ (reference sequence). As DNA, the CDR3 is TGTGCCAGCAGCCTATCGGACAGCGAAGGCTACACCTTC. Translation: CASSLSDSEGYTF.

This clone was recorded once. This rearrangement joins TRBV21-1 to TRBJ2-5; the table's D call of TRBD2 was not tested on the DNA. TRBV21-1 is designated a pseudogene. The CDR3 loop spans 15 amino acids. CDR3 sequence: CASSKVEVWCKTQYF. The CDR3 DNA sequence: TGTGCCAGCAGCAAAGTAGAGGTATGGTGTAAGACCCAGTACTTC.

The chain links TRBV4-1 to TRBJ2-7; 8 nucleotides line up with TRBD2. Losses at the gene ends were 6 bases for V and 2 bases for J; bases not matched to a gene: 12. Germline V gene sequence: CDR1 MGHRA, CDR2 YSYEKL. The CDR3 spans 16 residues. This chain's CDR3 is CASSQSSGSRPYEQYF. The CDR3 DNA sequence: TGCGCCAGCAGTCAATCAAGCGGGAGTCGTCCCTACGAGCAGTACTTC.

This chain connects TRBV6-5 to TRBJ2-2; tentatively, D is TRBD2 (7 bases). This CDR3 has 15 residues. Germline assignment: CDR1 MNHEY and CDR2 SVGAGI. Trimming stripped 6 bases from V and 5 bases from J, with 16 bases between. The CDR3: CASRKGGARTGELFF. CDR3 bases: TGTGCCAGCAGGAAGGGGGGGGCAAGAACCGGGGAGCTGTTTTTT.